This paragraph reports one T cell receptor beta chain. The target antigen is unknown. This specimen belongs to a study of Graves' ophthalmopathy and Graves' hyperthyroidism. Study findings and constraints: Sensitivity reached more than 85% and specificity approximately 81% for a 13-signature model separating ophthalmopathy from stable hyperthyroidism.

TCR beta CDR3 regions were amplified from RNA transcripts. First-round RT-PCR used HTBI primers; second-round multiplex PCR followed. TCRdb reprocessed the multiplex PCR reads with MiXCR, giving one entry per CDR3 protein. The table records almost 750,000 distinct CDR3 sequences, 35% to 50% of them present only once. If patients had other autoimmune diseases, uncontrolled infections, pregnancy or lactation, they were excluded. The diagnostic workup employed clinical symptoms, serum thyroxine, TRAb, thyroid ultrasound and orbital computed tomography. The germline CDR1 and CDR2 sequences are DFQATT and SNEGSKA (reference sequence). V dropped 6 bases and J dropped 5; count of bases not matched to a gene: 16. This CDR3 has 16 residues.

The chain recombines TRBV20-1 with TRBJ2-3; 8 bases align to TRBD1. The TCR was taken from an adult man with Graves' ophthalmopathy. Sequencing was done on a sample of peripheral blood. CDR3 region: CSARKTGVGPQDTQYF. The CDR3 DNA sequence: TGCAGTGCGCGTAAGACAGGGGTAGGACCACAAGATACGCAGTATTTT.